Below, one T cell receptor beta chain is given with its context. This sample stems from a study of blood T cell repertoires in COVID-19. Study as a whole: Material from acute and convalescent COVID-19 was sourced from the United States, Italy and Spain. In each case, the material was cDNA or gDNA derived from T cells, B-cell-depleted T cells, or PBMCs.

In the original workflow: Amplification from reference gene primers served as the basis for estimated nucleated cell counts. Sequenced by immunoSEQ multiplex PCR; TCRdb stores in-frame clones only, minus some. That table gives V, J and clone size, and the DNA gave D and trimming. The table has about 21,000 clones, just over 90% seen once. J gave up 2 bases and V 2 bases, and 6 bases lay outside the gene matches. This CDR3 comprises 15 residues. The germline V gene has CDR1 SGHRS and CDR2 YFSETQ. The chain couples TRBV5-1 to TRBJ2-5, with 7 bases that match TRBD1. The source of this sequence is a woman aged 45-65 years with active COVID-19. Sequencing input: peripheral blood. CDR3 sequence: CASSFSPGGQETQYF. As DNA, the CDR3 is TGCGCCAGCAGCTTTTCTCCAGGGGGTCAAGAGACCCAGTACTTC. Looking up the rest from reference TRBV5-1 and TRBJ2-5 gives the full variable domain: KAGVTQTPRYLIKTRGQQVTLSCSPISGHRSVSWYQQTPGQGLQFLFEYFSETQRNKGNFPGRFSGRQFSNSRSEMNVSTLELGDSALYLCASSFSPGGQETQYFGPGTRLLVL.